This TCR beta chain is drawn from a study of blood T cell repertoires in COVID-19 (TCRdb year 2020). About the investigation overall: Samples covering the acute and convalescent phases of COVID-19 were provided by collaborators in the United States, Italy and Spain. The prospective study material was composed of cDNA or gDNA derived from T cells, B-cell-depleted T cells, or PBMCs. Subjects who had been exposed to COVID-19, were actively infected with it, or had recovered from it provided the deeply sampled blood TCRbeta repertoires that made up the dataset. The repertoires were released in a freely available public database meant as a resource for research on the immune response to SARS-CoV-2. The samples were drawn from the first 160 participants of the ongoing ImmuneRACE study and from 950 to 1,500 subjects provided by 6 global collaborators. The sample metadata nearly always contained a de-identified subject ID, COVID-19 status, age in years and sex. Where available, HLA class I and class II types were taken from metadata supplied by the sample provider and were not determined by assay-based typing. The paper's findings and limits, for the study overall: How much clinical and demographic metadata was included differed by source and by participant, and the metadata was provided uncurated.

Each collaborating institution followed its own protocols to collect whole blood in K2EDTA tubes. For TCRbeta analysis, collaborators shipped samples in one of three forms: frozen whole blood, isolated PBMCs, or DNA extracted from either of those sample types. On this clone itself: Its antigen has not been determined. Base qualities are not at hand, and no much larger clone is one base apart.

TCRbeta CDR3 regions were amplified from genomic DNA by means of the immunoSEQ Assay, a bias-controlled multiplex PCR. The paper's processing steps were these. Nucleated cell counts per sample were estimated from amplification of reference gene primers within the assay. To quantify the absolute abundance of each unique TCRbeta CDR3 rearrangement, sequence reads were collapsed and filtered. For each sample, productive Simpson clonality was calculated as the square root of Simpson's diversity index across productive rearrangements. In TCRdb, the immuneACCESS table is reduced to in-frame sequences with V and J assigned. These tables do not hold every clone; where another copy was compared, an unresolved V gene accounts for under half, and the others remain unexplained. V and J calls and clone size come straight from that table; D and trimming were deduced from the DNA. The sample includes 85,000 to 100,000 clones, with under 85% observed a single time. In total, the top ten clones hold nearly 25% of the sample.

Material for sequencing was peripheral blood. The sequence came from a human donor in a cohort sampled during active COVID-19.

The CDR3 here reads CASSLRAGNSYNEQFF. The DNA is TGTGCCAGCAGCTTACGGGCGGGAAACTCCTACAATGAGCAGTTCTTC. In this chain, TRBV11-2 is recombined with TRBJ2-1; a weak D assignment points to TRBD2 (6 bases agree). The V and J ends are trimmed by 2 bases and 0 bases, leaving 11 bases between them. CDR1 and CDR2 were assigned from the germline V gene as SGHAT and FQNNGV. From its cysteine to its phenylalanine, the CDR3 spans 16 amino acids. The retained sequence is limited to the CDR3, 48 bases, with the frame set at the first base. When the CDR3 is completed using the reference TRBV11-2 and TRBJ2-1 genes on either side, the full variable domain is EAGVAQSPRYKIIEKRQSVAFWCNPISGHATLYWYQQILGQGPKLLIQFQNNGVVDDSQLPKDRFSAERLKGVDSTLKIQPAKLEDSAVYLCASSLRAGNSYNEQFFGPGTRLTVL.